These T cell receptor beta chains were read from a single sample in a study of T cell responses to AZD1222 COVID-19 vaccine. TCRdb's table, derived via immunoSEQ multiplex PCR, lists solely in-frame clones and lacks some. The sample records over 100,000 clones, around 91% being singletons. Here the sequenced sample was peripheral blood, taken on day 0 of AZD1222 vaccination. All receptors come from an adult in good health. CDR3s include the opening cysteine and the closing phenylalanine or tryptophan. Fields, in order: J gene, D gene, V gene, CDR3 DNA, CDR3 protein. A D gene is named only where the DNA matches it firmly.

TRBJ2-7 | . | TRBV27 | TGTGCCAGCAGTTTAATGGCGGGGAGCTCCTACGAGCAGTACTTC | CASSLMAGSSYEQYF
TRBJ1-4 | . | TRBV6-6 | TGTGCCAGCAGTCCCCAGAGCGGGGCGCGGGCTAATGAAAAACTGTTTTTT | CASSPQSGARANEKLFF
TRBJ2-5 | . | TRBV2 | TGTGCCAGCAGTGACACAGGGAGGGAGACCCAGTACTTC | CASSDTGRETQYF
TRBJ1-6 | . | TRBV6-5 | TGTGCCAGCAAGGGCCGGACCCTTAATTCACCCCTCCACTTT | CASKGRTLNSPLHF
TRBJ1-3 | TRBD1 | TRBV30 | TGTGCCTGGAGAAGACGGACAGGGGGGAGAAACACCATATATTTT | CAWRRRTGGRNTIYF
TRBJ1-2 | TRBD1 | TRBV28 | TGTGCCAGCAGTTACAGGGGCCATGGCTACACCTTC | CASSYRGHGYTF
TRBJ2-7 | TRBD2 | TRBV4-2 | TGTGCCAGCAGTCCTAGCGGGGGGCCAACCTACGAGCAGTACTTC | CASSPSGGPTYEQYF
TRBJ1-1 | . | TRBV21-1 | TGTGCCAGCAGCTTGGGGACTGAAGCTTTCTTT | CASSLGTEAFF
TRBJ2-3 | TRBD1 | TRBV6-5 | TGTGCCAGCAGTACAAGGACAGGGGGCCCAGATACGCAGTATTTT | CASSTRTGGPDTQYF
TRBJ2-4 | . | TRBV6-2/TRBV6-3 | TGTGCCAGCAGTTACCCCGGTGGGAACATTCAGTACTTC | CASSYPGGNIQYF
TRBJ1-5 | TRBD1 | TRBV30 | TGTGCCTGGAGTGTACGGACAGGGGGCGATCAGCCCCAGCATTTT | CAWSVRTGGDQPQHF
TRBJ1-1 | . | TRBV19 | TGTGCCAGTAGCCTCAGTTTGAACACTGAAGCTTTCTTT | CASSLSLNTEAFF
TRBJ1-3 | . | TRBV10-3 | TGTGCCATCAGTGAGAGCGGGAGCTCTGGAAACACCATATATTTT | CAISESGSSGNTIYF
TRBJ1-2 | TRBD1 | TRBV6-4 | TGTGCCAGCAGTGACTCGGCAGGGGGCCACTATGGCTACACCTTC | CASSDSAGGHYGYTF
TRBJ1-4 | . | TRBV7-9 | TGTGCCAGCAGCCCGTTCGGTGGGAATGAAAAACTGTTTTTT | CASSPFGGNEKLFF
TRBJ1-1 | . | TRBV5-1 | TGCGCCAGCAGCCGCGAATTTATTGGGGGTTCGACTGAAGCTTTCTTT | CASSREFIGGSTEAFF
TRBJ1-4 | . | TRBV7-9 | TGTGCCAGCAGCCCCGAGCATGAAAAACTGTTTTTT | CASSPEHEKLFF
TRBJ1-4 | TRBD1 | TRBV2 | TGTGCCAGCAGTGTCAGGGGGAAATATGAAAAACTGTTTTTT | CASSVRGKYEKLFF